A selection of T cell receptor beta chains follows, all from one sample in a study of technical replicates of blood from a handful of donors. Sequencing used immunoSEQ multiplex PCR; TCRdb keeps in-frame clones, though not all of them. This table has approximately 95,000 clones, 90% to 95% appearing once. The material sequenced was T cells isolated from PBMCs. The source is a human donor in good health. CDR3s include the opening cysteine and the closing phenylalanine or tryptophan. A D gene is named only where the DNA matches it firmly. A row's size may be missing; if present it is once, few, many or a size class.

cdr3_nt cdr3_aa v_call d_call j_call clone_size
TGTGCTAGTGGTTCGCAAGGGGGCCAACTGCGAACTACCTCCTACAATGAGCAGTTCTTC CASGSQGGQLRTTSYNEQFF TRBV12-5 TRBD1 TRBJ2-1 NA
TGTGCCAGCAGCCAAGATCAGGGGCCACGGGATGAGCAGTTCTTC CASSQDQGPRDEQFF TRBV14 NA TRBJ2-1 NA
TGTGCCAGCAGCTGGGACAACTCCTACGAGCAGTACTTC CASSWDNSYEQYF TRBV7-9 NA TRBJ2-7 NA
TGTGCCAGCAGCTTGACAGGGATGAACACTGAAGCTTTCTTT CASSLTGMNTEAFF TRBV5-4 NA TRBJ1-1 NA
TGTGCCATCAGTGCTCCGGGACTCCCCCCCGAGAACACCGGGGAGCTGTTTTTT CAISAPGLPPENTGELFF TRBV10-3 NA TRBJ2-2 once
TGTGCCTGGAGTGTAGGGACTAGTATCGGGGAGCTGTTTTTT CAWSVGTSIGELFF TRBV30 TRBD2 TRBJ2-2 NA
TGTGCCAGCAGTCGAGGGGGGAACACTGAAGCTTTCTTT CASSRGGNTEAFF TRBV6-5 NA TRBJ1-1 NA
TGTGCCAGCAGCTTACCCAGGTCCAGCACAGATACGCAGTATTTT CASSLPRSSTDTQYF TRBV11-1 NA TRBJ2-3 NA
TGTGCCAGCAGTTCGACTAGCGGGAGGGCGTTGGAGACCCAGTACTTC CASSSTSGRALETQYF TRBV28 TRBD2 TRBJ2-5 NA
TGCGCCAGCAGCCAAGGAATCAGTGGCACTGAAGCTTTCTTT CASSQGISGTEAFF TRBV4-3 NA TRBJ1-1 NA
TGTGCCACCGGGACAGGGGAAGGCTACACCTTC CATGTGEGYTF TRBV15 TRBD1 TRBJ1-2 NA
TGCAGCGCTATAGGGGGCGCGGGGGGCTACACCTTC CSAIGGAGGYTF TRBV29-1 TRBD1 TRBJ1-2 NA
TGTGCCAGCAGCTTAGGTGGGGCCTTAGATGAAAAACTGTTTTTT CASSLGGALDEKLFF TRBV7-2 NA TRBJ1-4 NA
TGCGCCAGCTCTAGGACAGCGGGGAGCACAGATACGCAGTATTTT CASSRTAGSTDTQYF TRBV10-1 NA TRBJ2-3 NA
TGTGCCAGCAGCTACGGGACAGGGGGCTACACAGATACGCAGTATTTT CASSYGTGGYTDTQYF TRBV7-2 TRBD1 TRBJ2-3 NA
TGCGCCAGCAGCCAAGAAGGGACACCGGCCTACGAGCAGTACTTC CASSQEGTPAYEQYF TRBV4-1 NA TRBJ2-7 NA
TGCGCCAGCAGCTTGGACAGGGGGCTTGACGAGCAGTACTTC CASSLDRGLDEQYF TRBV5-1 TRBD1 TRBJ2-7 NA
TGTGCCAGCTCCCCTGACAGCTACGAGCAGTACTTC CASSPDSYEQYF TRBV18 NA TRBJ2-7 NA
TGTGCCAGCAGCCAAGAATTAACAACGAACACTGAAGCTTTCTTT CASSQELTTNTEAFF TRBV4-2 NA TRBJ1-1 NA
TGTGCCAGCAGTGAATTTGAAGACGGGGGGCTCACTGAAGCTTTCTTT CASSEFEDGGLTEAFF TRBV25-1 NA TRBJ1-1 NA
TGTGCCAGCAGTTTATCCAGGCCGGGGGGTGTTCATGAGCAGTTCTTC CASSLSRPGGVHEQFF TRBV28 TRBD2 TRBJ2-1 NA
TGTGCCAGCAGCTTAAGGGATCCGGGGAGCGCCGGGGAGCTGTTTTTT CASSLRDPGSAGELFF TRBV7-3 NA TRBJ2-2 NA
TGTGCCAGCAGCCTTAGGGGAAACGAGCAGTACTTC CASSLRGNEQYF TRBV11-3 NA TRBJ2-7 NA
TGTGCCAGCAGCTCCGGGACAGGGGATTGGACTAATGAAAAACTGTTTTTT CASSSGTGDWTNEKLFF TRBV5-8 TRBD1 TRBJ1-4 NA
TGTGCCAGCAGCAAAGGGAACAGGAACTATGGCTACACCTTC CASSKGNRNYGYTF TRBV21-1 NA TRBJ1-2 NA
TGCGCCAGCAGCCAGTATTTAGTGACAGGGGTTGGCACTGAAGCTTTCTTT CASSQYLVTGVGTEAFF TRBV4-1 TRBD1 TRBJ1-1 NA
TGTGCCAGCAGTTACAAAATTAATAGCAATCAGCCCCAGCATTTT CASSYKINSNQPQHF TRBV6-6 NA TRBJ1-5 NA
TGTGCCAGTAGTGAGACAGCCACTAATGAAAAACTGTTTTTT CASSETATNEKLFF TRBV19 NA TRBJ1-4 once
TGTGCCTGGAGCGAAACTCTCTCTAGCACAGATACGCAGTATTTT CAWSETLSSTDTQYF TRBV30 NA TRBJ2-3 NA
TGTGCCAGCAGTTCACCCGACCGGGACAGGGGTCTGAGCAATCAGCCCCAGCATTTT CASSSPDRDRGLSNQPQHF TRBV28 TRBD1 TRBJ1-5 NA
TGTGCCAGCAGCGACAGGACTAGCGGGAGGACCTCCTACGAGCAGTACTTC CASSDRTSGRTSYEQYF TRBV27 TRBD2 TRBJ2-7 NA
TGTGCCAGCAGTGAATCCCAGGGGGCCCTGAACACTGAAGCTTTCTTT CASSESQGALNTEAFF TRBV2 TRBD1 TRBJ1-1 NA
TGTGCCAGCAGCTACCTCGACCGGGAAAATCAGCCCCAGCATTTT CASSYLDRENQPQHF TRBV7-2 NA TRBJ1-5 NA
TGTGCCAGTAGTATCGCCAGGGTCCTAGGTGAAAAACTGTTTTTT CASSIARVLGEKLFF TRBV19 NA TRBJ1-4 NA
TGTGCCTGTCTGACAGTCCCATATGGCTACACCTTC CACLTVPYGYTF TRBV30 NA TRBJ1-2 NA
TGCGCCAGTGCACAGGGCTACGAGCAGTACTTC CASAQGYEQYF TRBV4-1 NA TRBJ2-7 NA
TGTGCCAGCAGGATAGGGACTGCAACTAATGAAAAACTGTTTTTT CASRIGTATNEKLFF TRBV6-1 NA TRBJ1-4 NA
TGTGCCAGCAGCTTAACCTGGTGGGCTACAGATACGCAGTATTTT CASSLTWWATDTQYF TRBV5-5 NA TRBJ2-3 NA
TGTGCCAGCAGCTTGACACCCAATCAGCCCCAGCATTTT CASSLTPNQPQHF TRBV5-5 NA TRBJ1-5 NA
TGTGCCAGCAAGGTACTAGCGGGCCCCAATGAGCAGTTCTTC CASKVLAGPNEQFF TRBV6-6 TRBD2 TRBJ2-1 NA
TGCGCCAGCAGCATACGGACTGGGGGGGAAGAGACCCAGTACTTC CASSIRTGGEETQYF TRBV5-1 TRBD2 TRBJ2-5 NA
TGTGCTAGTGGTTTGGACTACAGGGTCTTGTCCTATGGCTACACCTTC CASGLDYRVLSYGYTF TRBV12-5 NA TRBJ1-2 once
TGTGCCTGGGGGGGACTAGCGGGTAACAATGAGCAGTTCTTC CAWGGLAGNNEQFF TRBV30 TRBD2 TRBJ2-1 NA
TGTGCCAGCAGTTCTTTGACGGGAGTAGAAGAGACCCAGTACTTC CASSSLTGVEETQYF TRBV27 NA TRBJ2-5 NA
TGTGCCAGCAGTTACCGACAGAAGAACACTGAAGCTTTCTTT CASSYRQKNTEAFF TRBV6-5 NA TRBJ1-1 NA
TGTGCCAGCAGCCCTACTATCCTAAGCTCCTACGAGCAGTACTTC CASSPTILSSYEQYF TRBV6-1 NA TRBJ2-7 NA